This T cell receptor (beta chain) was found in a study of blood T cell repertoires in COVID-19. In the study overall: Some COVID-19 samples were acute and others convalescent; all came from the United States, Italy and Spain.

In the authors' workflow: The assay estimated nucleated cells by amplifying reference gene primers. The assay was immunoSEQ multiplex PCR, and TCRdb's table has in-frame clones only and misses some. V and J calls and clone size are as listed in that table; D and trimming were resolved from the DNA. The sample consists of 130,000 or so clones, about 91% of them appearing once. The CDR3 totals 16 residues. Germline lookup yields CDR1 LGHNA and CDR2 YNFKEQ. The V end was cut by 0 bases, the J end by 3 bases, with 12 bases between. The receptor's source is an older woman with acute or convalescent COVID-19. The chain combines TRBV4-2 with TRBJ2-1; a possible D gene is TRBD2 (6 bases). The sample comprised peripheral blood. The CDR3 bases are TGTGCCAGCAGCCAAGATCTTTCTAGCGTCTACAATGAGCAGTTCTTC. It specifies CASSQDLSSVYNEQFF.